This TCR beta chain was documented in a study of cytomegalovirus exposure and HLA in healthy donors. Findings of the study overall: V segments that were indistinguishable, TRBV6-2 and TRBV6-3 among them, were omitted from analysis. In an earlier analysis, about 90% or about 30%: the productive usage of most TCR beta V segments. The HLA-A and HLA-B alleles of most subjects were reportedly predicted accurately from TCR beta sequences.

It was with 60 Vbeta and 13 Jbeta primers that the PCR ran. Here immunoSEQ multiplex PCR was the method, and the copy in TCRdb shows in-frame clones only, minus some. Here the sample spans about 190,000 clones, roughly 90% being singletons. Worth noting for this clone: The target antigen is unknown.

V lost 5 bases to trimming and J lost 3 bases, with 11 bases between them. This CDR3 is built from 13 residues. Looked up from germline, CDR1 is MNHEY and CDR2 is SVGAGI. J is TRBJ2-7 and V is TRBV6-5; TRBD1 might be the D (5 bases). The TCR originated in a woman in her 30s in good health and CMV-seronegative. Sequencing was done on a sample of PBMCs. The CDR3 nucleotides read TGTGCCAGCAGTCAGGGCCAGCTCTACGAGCAGTACTTC. It translates to CASSQGQLYEQYF.